This TCR beta chain is drawn from a study of blood T cell repertoires in COVID-19. Whole-study context: Sites across the United States, Italy and Spain contributed samples from acute and convalescent COVID-19. PBMCs, B-cell-depleted T cells, or T cells were the source of the cDNA or gDNA that made up the material.

CDR3 length: 14 residues. The germline V gene has CDR1 SGDLS and CDR2 YYNGEE. Trimming took 2 bases from V and 1 from J, leaving 9 bases between them. The count of this clone is one. In the authors' methods: Amplification with reference gene primers provided the estimates of nucleated cell counts. TCRdb's copy holds only in-frame clones and misses some; the assay was immunoSEQ multiplex PCR. V and J calls and clone size are copied from that table; D and trimming were computed from the DNA. The repertoire holds 50,000 to 60,000 clones, with under 85% as singletons. The sequence came from a man between 40 and 49 years old with acute or convalescent COVID-19. The chain employs TRBV9 and TRBJ1-1; D possibly corresponds to TRBD1 (5 bases). Material for sequencing was peripheral blood. CDR3 DNA sequence: TGTGCCAGCAGCGTCGGGGGACGGAACACTGAAGCTTTCTTT. This translates into CASSVGGRNTEAFF. Filled out from reference TRBV9 and TRBJ1-1, the complete variable domain reads DSGVTQTPKHLITATGQRVTLRCSPRSGDLSVYWYQQSLDQGLQFLIQYYNGEERAKGNILERFSAQQFPDLHSELNLSSLELGDSALYFCASSVGGRNTEAFFGQGTRLTVV.